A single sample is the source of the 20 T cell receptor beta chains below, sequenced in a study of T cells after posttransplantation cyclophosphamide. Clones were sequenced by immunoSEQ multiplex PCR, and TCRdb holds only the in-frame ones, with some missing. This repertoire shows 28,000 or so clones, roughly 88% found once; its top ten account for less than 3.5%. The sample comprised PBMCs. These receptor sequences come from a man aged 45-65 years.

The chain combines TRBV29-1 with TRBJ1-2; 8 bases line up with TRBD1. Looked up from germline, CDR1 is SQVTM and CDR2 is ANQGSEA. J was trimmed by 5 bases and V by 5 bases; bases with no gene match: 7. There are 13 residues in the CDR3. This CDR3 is CSVHGQGAYGYTF. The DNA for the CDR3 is TGCAGCGTTCACGGCCAGGGGGCTTATGGCTACACCTTC.

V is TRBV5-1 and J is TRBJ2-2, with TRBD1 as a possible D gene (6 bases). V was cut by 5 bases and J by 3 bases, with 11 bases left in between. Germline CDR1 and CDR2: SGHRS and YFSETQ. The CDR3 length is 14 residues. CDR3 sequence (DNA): TGCGCCAGCAGACGGGACACCGACACCGGGGAGCTGTTTTTT. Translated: CASRRDTDTGELFF.

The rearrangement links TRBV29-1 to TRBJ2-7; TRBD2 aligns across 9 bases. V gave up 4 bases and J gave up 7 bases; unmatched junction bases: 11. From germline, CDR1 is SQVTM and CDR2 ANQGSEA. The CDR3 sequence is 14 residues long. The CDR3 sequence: CSVVAGGPVGEQYF. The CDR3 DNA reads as TGCAGCGTTGTGGCGGGGGGGCCGGTTGGTGAGCAGTACTTC.

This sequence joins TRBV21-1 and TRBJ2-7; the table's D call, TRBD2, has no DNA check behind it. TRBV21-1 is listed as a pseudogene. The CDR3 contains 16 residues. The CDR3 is CASSNGLAGGPYEQYF. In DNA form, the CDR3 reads TGTGCCAGCAGCAATGGGCTAGCGGGAGGCCCCTACGAGCAGTACTTC.

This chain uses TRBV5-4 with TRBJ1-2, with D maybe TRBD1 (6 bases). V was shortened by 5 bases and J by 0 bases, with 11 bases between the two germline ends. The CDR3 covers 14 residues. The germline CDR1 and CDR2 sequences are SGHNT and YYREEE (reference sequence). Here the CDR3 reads CASSPGQSNYGYTF. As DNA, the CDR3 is TGTGCCAGCAGTCCCGGACAGTCTAACTATGGCTACACCTTC.

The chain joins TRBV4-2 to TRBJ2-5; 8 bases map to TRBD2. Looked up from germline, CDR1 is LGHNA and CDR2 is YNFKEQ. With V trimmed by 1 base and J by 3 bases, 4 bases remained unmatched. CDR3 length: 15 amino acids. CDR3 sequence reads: CASSQGRGAEETQYF. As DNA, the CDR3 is TGTGCCAGCAGCCAAGGGCGGGGGGCGGAAGAGACCCAGTACTTC.

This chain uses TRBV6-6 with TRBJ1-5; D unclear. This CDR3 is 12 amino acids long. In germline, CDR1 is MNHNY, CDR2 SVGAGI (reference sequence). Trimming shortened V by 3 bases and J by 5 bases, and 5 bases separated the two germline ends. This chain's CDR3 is CASSYADQPQHF. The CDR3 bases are TGTGCCAGCAGTTATGCGGATCAGCCCCAGCATTTT.

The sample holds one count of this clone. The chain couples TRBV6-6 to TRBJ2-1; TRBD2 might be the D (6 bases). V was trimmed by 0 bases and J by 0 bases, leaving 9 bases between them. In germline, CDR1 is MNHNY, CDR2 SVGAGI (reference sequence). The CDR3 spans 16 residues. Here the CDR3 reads CASSYSSGYSYNEQFF. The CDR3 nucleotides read TGTGCCAGCAGTTACTCTAGCGGCTACTCCTACAATGAGCAGTTCTTC.

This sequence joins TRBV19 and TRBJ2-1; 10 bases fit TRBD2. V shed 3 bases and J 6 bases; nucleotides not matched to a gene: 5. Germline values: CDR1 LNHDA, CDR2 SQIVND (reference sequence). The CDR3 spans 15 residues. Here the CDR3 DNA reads TGTGCCAGTAGTATTCCGATAGCGGGGGGCAATGAGCAGTTCTTC. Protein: CASSIPIAGGNEQFF.

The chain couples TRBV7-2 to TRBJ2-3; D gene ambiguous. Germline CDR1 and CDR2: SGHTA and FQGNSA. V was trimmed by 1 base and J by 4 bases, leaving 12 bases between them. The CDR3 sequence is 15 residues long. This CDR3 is CASSLGTSTADTQYF. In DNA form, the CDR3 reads TGTGCCAGCAGCTTAGGCACTTCCACCGCAGATACGCAGTATTTT.

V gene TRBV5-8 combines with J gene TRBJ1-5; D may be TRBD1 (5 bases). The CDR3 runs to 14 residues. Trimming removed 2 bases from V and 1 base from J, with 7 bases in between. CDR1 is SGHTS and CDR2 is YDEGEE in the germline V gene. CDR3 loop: CASSLRQSNQPQHF. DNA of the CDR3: TGTGCCAGCAGCTTAAGACAGAGCAATCAGCCCCAGCATTTT.

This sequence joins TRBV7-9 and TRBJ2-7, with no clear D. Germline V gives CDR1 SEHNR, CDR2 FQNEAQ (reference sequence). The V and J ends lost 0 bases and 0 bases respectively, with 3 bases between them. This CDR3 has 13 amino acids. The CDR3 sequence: CASSLASSYEQYF. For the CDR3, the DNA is TGTGCCAGCAGCTTAGCCAGCTCCTACGAGCAGTACTTC.

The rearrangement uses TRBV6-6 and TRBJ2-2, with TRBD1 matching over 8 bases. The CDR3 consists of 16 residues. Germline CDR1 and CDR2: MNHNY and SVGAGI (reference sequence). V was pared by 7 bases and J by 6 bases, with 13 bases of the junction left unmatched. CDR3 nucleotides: TGTGCCAGCAACAGGGGGGCTGGGAGCGGGCCCGGGGAGCTGTTTTTT. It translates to CASNRGAGSGPGELFF.

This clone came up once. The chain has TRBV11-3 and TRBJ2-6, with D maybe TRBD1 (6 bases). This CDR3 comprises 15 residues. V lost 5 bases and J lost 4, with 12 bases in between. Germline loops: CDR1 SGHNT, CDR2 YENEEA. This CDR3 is CASSPTGSGANVLTF. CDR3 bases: TGTGCCAGCAGCCCTACAGGGTCCGGGGCCAACGTCCTGACTTTC.

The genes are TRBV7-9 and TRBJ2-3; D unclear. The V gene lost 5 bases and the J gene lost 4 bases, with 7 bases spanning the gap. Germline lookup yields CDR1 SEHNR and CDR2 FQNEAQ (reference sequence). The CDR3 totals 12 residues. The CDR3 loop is CASSPQSDTQYF. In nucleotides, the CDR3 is TGTGCCAGCAGCCCACAGTCAGATACGCAGTATTTT.

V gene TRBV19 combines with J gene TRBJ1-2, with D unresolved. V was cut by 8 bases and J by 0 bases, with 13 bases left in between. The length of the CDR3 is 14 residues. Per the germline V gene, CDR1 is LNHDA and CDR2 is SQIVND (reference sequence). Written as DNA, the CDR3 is TGTGCCAGTGGTTTTGTCGGAGCTAACTATGGCTACACCTTC. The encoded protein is CASGFVGANYGYTF.

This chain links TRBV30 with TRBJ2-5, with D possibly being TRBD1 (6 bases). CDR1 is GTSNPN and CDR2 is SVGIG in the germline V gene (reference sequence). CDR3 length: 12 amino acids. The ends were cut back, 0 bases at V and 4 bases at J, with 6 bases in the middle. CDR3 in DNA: TGTGCCTGGAGTGTACAGGGAGAGACCCAGTACTTC. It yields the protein CAWSVQGETQYF. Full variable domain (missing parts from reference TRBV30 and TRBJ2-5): SQTIHQWPATLVQPVGSPLSLECTVEGTSNPNLYWYRQAAGRGLQLLFYSVGIGQISSEVPQNLSASRPQDRQFILSSKKLLLSDSGFYLCAWSVQGETQYFGPGTRLLVL.

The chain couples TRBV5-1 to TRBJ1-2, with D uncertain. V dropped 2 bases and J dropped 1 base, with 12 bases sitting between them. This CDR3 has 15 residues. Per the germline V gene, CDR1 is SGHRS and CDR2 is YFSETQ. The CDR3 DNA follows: TGCGCCAGCAGCTTTACCCCAACAAGTAACTATGGCTACACCTTC. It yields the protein CASSFTPTSNYGYTF.

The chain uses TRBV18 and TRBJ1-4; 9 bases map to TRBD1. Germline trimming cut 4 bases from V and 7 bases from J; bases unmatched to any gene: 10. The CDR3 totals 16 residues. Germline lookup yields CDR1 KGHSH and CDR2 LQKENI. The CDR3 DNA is TGTGCCAGCTCACGAGATCCGGGACAGGGTGGTGAAAAACTGTTTTTT. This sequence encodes CASSRDPGQGGEKLFF.

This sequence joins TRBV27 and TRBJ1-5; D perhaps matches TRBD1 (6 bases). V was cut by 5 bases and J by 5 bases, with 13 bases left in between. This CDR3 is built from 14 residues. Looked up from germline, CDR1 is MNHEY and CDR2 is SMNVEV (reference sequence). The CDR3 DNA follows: TGTGCCAGCAGTCCTTACGACAGGTATCAGCCCCAGCATTTT. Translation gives CASSPYDRYQPQHF.